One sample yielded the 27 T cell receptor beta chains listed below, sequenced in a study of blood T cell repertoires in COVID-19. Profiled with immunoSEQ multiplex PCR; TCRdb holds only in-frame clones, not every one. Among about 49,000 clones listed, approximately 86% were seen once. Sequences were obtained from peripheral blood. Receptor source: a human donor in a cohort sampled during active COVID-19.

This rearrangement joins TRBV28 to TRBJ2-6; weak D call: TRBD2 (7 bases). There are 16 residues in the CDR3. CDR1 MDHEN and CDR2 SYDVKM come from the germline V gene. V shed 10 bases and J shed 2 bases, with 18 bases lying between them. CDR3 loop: CATLGGAGPGANVLTF. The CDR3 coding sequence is TGTGCCACCCTGGGGGGGGCAGGGCCTGGGGCCAACGTCCTGACTTTC.

CDR3 in amino acids: CASRDSPSKNQPQHF. In nucleotides, the CDR3 is TGTGCCAGCAGGGACAGTCCCTCGAAGAATCAGCCCCAGCATTTT. This chain joins TRBV7-8 and TRBJ1-5, with D maybe TRBD1 (6 bases). Germline CDR1 and CDR2: SGHVS and FQNEAQ. V was clipped by 6 bases and J by 4 bases, with 16 bases between them. The CDR3 is 15 amino acids.

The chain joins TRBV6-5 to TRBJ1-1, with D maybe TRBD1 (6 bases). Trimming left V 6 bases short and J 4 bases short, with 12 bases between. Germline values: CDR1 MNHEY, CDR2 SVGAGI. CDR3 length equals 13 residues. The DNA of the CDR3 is TGTGCCAGCAGCCTGAGAGGGGGCACTGAAGCTTTCTTT. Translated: CASSLRGGTEAFF.

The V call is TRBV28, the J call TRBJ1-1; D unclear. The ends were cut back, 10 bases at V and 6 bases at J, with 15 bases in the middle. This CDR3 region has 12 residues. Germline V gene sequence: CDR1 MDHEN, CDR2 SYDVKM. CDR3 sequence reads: CAIRPGMAEAFF. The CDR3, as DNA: TGTGCCATCCGGCCAGGCATGGCTGAAGCTTTCTTT.

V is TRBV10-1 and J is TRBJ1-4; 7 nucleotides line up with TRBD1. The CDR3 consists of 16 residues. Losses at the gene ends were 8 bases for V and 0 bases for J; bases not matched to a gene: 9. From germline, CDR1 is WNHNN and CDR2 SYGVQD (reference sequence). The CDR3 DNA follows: TGCGCCAGCGGGCAGGGGGGAGGAGCAACTAATGAAAAACTGTTTTTT. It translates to CASGQGGGATNEKLFF.

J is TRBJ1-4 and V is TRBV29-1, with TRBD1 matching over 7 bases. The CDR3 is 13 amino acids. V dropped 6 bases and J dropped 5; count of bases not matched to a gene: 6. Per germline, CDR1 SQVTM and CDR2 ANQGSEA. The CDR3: CSVRGSSNEKLFF. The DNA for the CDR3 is TGCAGCGTCAGGGGGTCCTCAAATGAAAAACTGTTTTTT.

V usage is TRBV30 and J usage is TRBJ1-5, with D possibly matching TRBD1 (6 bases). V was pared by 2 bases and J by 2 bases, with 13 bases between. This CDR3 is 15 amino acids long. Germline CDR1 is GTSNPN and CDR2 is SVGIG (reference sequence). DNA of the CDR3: TGTGCCTGGAGTTCACAGGGTAGGGGCAATCAGCCCCAGCATTTT. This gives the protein CAWSSQGRGNQPQHF.

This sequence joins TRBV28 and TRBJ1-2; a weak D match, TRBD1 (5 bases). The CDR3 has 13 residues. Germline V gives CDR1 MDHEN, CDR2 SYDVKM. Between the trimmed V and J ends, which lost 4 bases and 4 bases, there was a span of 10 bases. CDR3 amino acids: CASSSGGSYGYTF. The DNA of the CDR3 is TGTGCCAGCAGTTCGGGGGGGTCCTATGGCTACACCTTC.

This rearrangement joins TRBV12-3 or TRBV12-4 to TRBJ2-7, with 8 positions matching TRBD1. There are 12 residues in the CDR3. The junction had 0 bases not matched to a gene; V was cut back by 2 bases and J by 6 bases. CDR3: CASSLTGGEQYF. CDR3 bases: TGTGCCAGCAGTTTAACAGGGGGCGAGCAGTACTTC.

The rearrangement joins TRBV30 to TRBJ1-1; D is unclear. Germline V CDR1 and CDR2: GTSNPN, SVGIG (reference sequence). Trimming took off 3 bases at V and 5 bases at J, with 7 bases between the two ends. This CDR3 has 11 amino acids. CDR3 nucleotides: TGTGCCTGGAGCCCCCTAACTGAAGCTTTCTTT. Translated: CAWSPLTEAFF.

CDR3 sequence reads: CASSDRATGRNEAFF. CDR3 bases: TGTGCCAGCAGCGACCGAGCGACAGGGAGGAATGAAGCTTTCTTT. V gene TRBV9 combines with J gene TRBJ1-1; TRBD1 matches 7 bases. The V segment lost 3 bases and the J segment 7 bases; nucleotides outside the gene matches: 12. CDR3 length equals 15 residues. From germline, CDR1 is SGDLS and CDR2 YYNGEE. The whole variable domain, remainder taken from reference TRBV9 and TRBJ1-1, is DSGVTQTPKHLITATGQRVTLRCSPRSGDLSVYWYQQSLDQGLQFLIQYYNGEERAKGNILERFSAQQFPDLHSELNLSSLELGDSALYFCASSDRATGRNEAFFGQGTRLTVV.

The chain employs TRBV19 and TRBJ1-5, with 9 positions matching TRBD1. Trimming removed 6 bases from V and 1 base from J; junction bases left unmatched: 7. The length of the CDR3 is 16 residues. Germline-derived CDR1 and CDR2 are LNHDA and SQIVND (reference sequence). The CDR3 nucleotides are TGTGCCAGTAGCCCCACACAGGGGGCGAGCAATCAGCCCCAGCATTTT. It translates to CASSPTQGASNQPQHF.

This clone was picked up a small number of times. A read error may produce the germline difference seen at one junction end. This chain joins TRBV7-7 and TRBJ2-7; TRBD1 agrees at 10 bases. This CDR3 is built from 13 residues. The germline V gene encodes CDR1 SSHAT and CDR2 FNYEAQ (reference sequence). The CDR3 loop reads CASSTGQGNEQYF. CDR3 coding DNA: TGTGCTAGCAGCACGGGACAGGGGAACGAGCAGTACTTC.

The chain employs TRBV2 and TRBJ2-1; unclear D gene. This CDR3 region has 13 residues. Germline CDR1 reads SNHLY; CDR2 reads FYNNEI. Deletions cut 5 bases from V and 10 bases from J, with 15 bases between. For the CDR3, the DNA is TGTGCCAGCAGTCCCGGTGGAACGCGGGAGCAGTTCTTC. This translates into CASSPGGTREQFF.

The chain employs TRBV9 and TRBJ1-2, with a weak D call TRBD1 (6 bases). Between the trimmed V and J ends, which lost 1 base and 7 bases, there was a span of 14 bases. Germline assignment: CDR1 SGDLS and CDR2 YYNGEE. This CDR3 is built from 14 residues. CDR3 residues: CASSVSWSGAGYTF. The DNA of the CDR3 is TGTGCCAGCAGCGTAAGTTGGTCAGGGGCTGGCTACACCTTC.

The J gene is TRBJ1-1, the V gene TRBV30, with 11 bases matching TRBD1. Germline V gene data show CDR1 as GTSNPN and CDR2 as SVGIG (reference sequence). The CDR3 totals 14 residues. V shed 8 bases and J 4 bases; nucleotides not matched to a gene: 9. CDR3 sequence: CAADRDRGVTEAFF. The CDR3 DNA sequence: TGTGCCGCAGACCGGGACAGGGGGGTCACTGAAGCTTTCTTT.

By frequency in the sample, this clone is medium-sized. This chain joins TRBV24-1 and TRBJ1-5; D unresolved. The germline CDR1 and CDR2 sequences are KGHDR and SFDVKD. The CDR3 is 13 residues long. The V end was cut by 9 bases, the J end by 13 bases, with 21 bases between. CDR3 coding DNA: TGTGCCACCGCGTTCCCTTCAATTTCGGTACAGCATTTT. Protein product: CATAFPSISVQHF.

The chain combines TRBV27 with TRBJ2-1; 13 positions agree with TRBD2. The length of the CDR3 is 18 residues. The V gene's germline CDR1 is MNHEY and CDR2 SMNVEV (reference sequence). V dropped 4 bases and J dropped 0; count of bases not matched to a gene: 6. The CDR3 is CASSYGTSGVRSYNEQFF. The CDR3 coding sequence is TGTGCCAGCAGTTACGGGACTAGCGGGGTTCGCTCCTACAATGAGCAGTTCTTC.

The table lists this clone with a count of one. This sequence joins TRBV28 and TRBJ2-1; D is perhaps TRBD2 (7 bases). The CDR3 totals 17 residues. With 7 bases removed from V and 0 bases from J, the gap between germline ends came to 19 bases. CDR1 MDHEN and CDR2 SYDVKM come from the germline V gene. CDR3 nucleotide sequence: TGTGCCAGCAAGGGCAGTCGCGGGGGCAGCTCCTACAATGAGCAGTTCTTC. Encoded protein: CASKGSRGGSSYNEQFF.

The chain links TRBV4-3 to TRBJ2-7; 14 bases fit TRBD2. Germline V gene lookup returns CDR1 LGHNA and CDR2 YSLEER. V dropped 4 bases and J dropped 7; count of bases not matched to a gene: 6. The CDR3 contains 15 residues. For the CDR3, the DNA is TGCGCCAGCAGCCCAGAGGGACTAGCGGGAGTTGAGCAGTACTTC. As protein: CASSPEGLAGVEQYF.

The CDR3 coding sequence is TGCAGCGTTGAGCGAGCAGGGGGCGGTGGTAAGATTCAGTACTTC. It translates to CSVERAGGGGKIQYF. The J gene is TRBJ2-4, the V gene TRBV29-1, with 8 bases fitting TRBD1. The V gene end was trimmed by 3 bases and the J gene end by 10 bases; junction bases not matched to a gene: 14. This CDR3 spans 15 amino acids. Germline lookup yields CDR1 SQVTM and CDR2 ANQGSEA. Combining the CDR3 with reference TRBV29-1 and TRBJ2-4 gives the whole variable domain SAVISQKPSRDICQRGTSLTIQCQVDSQVTMMFWYRQQPGQSLTLIATANQGSEATYESGFVIDKFPISRPNLTFSTLTVSNMSPEDSSIYLCSVERAGGGGKIQYFGAGTRLSVL.

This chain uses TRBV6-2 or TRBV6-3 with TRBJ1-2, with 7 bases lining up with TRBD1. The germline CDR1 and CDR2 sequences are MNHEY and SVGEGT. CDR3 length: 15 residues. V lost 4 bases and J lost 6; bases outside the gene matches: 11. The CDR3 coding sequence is TGTGCCAGCAGTTCCCGACAGGGAAGGCAGGATGGCTACACCTTC. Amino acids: CASSSRQGRQDGYTF.

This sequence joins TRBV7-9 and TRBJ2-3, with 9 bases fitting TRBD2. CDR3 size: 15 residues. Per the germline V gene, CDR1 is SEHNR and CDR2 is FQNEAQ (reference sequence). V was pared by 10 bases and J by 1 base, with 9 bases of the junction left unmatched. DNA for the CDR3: TGTGCCACTACTCGAGCGGGAGGAGGCACAGATACGCAGTATTTT. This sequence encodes CATTRAGGGTDTQYF.

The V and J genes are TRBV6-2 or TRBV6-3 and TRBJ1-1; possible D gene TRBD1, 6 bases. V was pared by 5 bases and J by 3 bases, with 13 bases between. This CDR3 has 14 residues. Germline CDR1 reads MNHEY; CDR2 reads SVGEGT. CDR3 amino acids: CASSPRGGDTEAFF. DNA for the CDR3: TGTGCCAGCAGTCCCAGGGGTGGTGACACTGAAGCTTTCTTT.

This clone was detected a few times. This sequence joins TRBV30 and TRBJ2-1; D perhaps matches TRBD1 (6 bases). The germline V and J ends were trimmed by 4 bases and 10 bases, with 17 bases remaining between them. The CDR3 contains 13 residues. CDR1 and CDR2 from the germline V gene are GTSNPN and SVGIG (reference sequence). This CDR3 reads CAWTNPQGHEQFF. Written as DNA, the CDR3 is TGTGCCTGGACCAACCCTCAGGGGCACGAGCAGTTCTTC.

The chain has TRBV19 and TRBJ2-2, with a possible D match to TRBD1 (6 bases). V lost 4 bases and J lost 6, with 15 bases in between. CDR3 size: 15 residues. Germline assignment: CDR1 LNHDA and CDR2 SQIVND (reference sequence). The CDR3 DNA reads TGTGCCAGTAGTACCCGGGACACCGCGGCCGGGGAGCTGTTTTTT. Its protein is CASSTRDTAAGELFF.

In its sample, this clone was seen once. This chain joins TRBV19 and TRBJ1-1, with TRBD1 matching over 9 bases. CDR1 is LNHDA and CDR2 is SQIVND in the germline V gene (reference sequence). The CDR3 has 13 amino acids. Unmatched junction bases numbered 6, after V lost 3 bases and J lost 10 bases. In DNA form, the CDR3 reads TGTGCCAGTAGTATCGACAGGGGGTCAACAGCTTTCTTT. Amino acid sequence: CASSIDRGSTAFF. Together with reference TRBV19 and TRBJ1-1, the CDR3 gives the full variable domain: DGGITQSPKYLFRKEGQNVTLSCEQNLNHDAMYWYRQDPGQGLRLIYYSQIVNDFQKGDIAEGYSVSREKKESFPLTVTSAQKNPTAFYLCASSIDRGSTAFFGQGTRLTVV.